This T cell receptor (beta chain) came from a study of blood T cell repertoires in COVID-19. Study context: The cDNA or gDNA used as material had been derived from T cells, B-cell-depleted T cells, or PBMCs.

V dropped 2 bases and J dropped 8 bases, with 10 bases sitting between them. The CDR3 contains 13 residues. The germline CDR1 and CDR2 sequences are GTSNPN and SVGIG (reference sequence). TCRdb's copy holds only in-frame clones and misses some; the assay was immunoSEQ multiplex PCR. The sample consists of 130,000 to 150,000 clones, 84% of them appearing once. The TCR was taken from a woman aged 45-59 years who had been exposed to COVID-19. The V gene is TRBV30, the J gene TRBJ1-6, with TRBD1 as a possible D gene (5 bases). The sample comprised PBMCs or T cells enriched from blood (not recorded which). CDR3 residues: CAWSQGVDSPLHF. DNA of the CDR3: TGTGCCTGGAGTCAAGGGGTAGATTCACCCCTCCACTTT.